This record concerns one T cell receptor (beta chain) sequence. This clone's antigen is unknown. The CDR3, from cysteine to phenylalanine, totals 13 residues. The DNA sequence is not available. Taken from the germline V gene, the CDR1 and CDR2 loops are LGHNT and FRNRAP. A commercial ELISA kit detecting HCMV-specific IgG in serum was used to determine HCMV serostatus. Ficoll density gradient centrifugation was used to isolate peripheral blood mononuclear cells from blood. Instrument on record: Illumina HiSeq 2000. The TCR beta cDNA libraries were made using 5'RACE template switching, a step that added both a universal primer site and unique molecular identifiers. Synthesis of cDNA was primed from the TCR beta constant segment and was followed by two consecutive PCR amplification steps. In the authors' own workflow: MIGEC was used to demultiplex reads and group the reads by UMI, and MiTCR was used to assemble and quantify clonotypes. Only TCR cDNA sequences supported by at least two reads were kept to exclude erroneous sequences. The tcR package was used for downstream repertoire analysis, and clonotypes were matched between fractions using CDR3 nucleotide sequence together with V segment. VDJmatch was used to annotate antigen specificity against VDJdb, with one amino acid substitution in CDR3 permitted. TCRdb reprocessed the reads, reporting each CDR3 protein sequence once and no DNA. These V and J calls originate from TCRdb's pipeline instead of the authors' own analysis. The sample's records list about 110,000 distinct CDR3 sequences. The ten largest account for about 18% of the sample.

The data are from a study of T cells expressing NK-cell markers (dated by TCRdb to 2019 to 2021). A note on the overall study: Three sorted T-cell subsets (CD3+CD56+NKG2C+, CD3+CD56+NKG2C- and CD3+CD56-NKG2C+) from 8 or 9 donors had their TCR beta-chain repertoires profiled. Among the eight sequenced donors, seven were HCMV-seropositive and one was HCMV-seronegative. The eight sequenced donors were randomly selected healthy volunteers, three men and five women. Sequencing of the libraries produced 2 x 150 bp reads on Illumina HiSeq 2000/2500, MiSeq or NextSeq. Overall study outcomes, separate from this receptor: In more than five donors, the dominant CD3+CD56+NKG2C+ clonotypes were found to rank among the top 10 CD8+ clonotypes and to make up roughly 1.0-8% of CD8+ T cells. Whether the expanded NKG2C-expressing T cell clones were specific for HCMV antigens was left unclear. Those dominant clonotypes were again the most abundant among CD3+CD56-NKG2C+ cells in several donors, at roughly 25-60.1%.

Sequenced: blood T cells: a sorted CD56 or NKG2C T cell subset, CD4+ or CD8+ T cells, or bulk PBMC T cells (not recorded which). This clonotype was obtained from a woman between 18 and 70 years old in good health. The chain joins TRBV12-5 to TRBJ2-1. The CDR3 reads CASGLVRGNEQFF.